These 21 T cell receptor beta chains originate from one sample sequenced in a study of cytomegalovirus exposure and HLA in healthy donors. The repertoire was sequenced with immunoSEQ multiplex PCR; TCRdb's copy has only in-frame clones and lacks some. The data show about 64,000 clones, with 85% to 95% seen just once and 5.8% held by the top ten. The sample was PBMCs. The receptors originated from a woman between 18 and 29 years old in good health and CMV-seropositive.

On this clone: At one boundary the junction diverges from the germline segment, which might be a read error. The rearrangement joins TRBV7-7 to TRBJ2-2, with 12 bases identical to TRBD2. This CDR3 contains 18 residues. The germline CDR1 and CDR2 sequences are SSHAT and FNYEAQ (reference sequence). The CDR3 here is CASILRFGTSGYTGELFF. The DNA for the CDR3 is TGTGCTAGCATTCTACGGTTTGGGACTAGCGGGTACACCGGGGAGCTGTTTTTT.

This chain links TRBV9 with TRBJ2-7, with 8 nucleotides matching TRBD2. Germline CDR1 is SGDLS and CDR2 is YYNGEE. J gave up 4 bases and V 5 bases, and 14 bases lay outside the gene matches. The CDR3 has 16 residues. CDR3 sequence reads: CASRRLIAGMVYEQYF. In DNA form, the CDR3 reads TGTGCCAGCAGGAGATTAATAGCGGGAATGGTGTACGAGCAGTACTTC.

V usage is TRBV6-1 and J usage is TRBJ1-1; the D gene is possibly TRBD1 (5 bases). V lost 1 base, J lost 4 bases, and 13 bases lay in between. Germline CDR1 MNHNS, CDR2 SASEGT. The CDR3 spans 15 residues. CDR3 sequence reads: CASSEVPGEGTEAFF. The CDR3 region has the DNA TGTGCCAGCAGTGAAGTGCCGGGGGAGGGCACTGAAGCTTTCTTT.

V is TRBV28 and J is TRBJ2-1, with D perhaps matching TRBD2 (5 bases). The V and J ends lost 5 bases and 10 bases respectively, with 18 bases between them. This CDR3 region has 14 residues. From germline, CDR1 is MDHEN and CDR2 SYDVKM. CDR3 DNA sequence: TGTGCCAGCAGTCCGTCGTTTGAGGGCCGGGAGCAGTTCTTC. It is translated as CASSPSFEGREQFF. Variable domain in full (rest from reference TRBV28 and TRBJ2-1): DVKVTQSSRYLVKRTGEKVFLECVQDMDHENMFWYRQDPGLGLRLIYFSYDVKMKEKGDIPEGYSVSREKKERFSLILESASTNQTSMYLCASSPSFEGREQFFGPGTRLTVL.

The V and J genes are TRBV12-5 and TRBJ2-3, with 13 bases aligning to TRBD2. This CDR3 spans 16 amino acids. With 5 bases clipped from V and 3 bases from J, the junction kept 5 bases outside the gene matches. CDR1 is LGHNT, CDR2 FRNRAP, per germline. The CDR3: CASGTGTSGKTDTQYF. CDR3 in DNA: TGTGCTAGTGGTACCGGGACTAGCGGGAAAACAGATACGCAGTATTTT.

This clone was seen once. This chain joins TRBV10-2 and TRBJ1-4; 7 nucleotides align to TRBD1. Germline CDR1 WSHSY, CDR2 SAAADI. This CDR3 region has 15 residues. V dropped 8 bases and J dropped 0; count of bases not matched to a gene: 6. The DNA of the CDR3 is TGCGCCAGCCAGCCACAGGGGTCAACTAATGAAAAACTGTTTTTT. Translated, it gives CASQPQGSTNEKLFF.

The chain joins TRBV7-9 to TRBJ1-2; tentative D call: TRBD1 (5 bases). CDR3 length equals 13 residues. The V gene's germline CDR1 is SEHNR and CDR2 FQNEAQ (reference sequence). V lost 2 bases, J lost 2 bases, and 6 bases lay in between. CDR3 protein: CASSLQGNYGYTF. The CDR3 coding sequence is TGTGCCAGCAGCTTACAGGGAAACTATGGCTACACCTTC.

V usage is TRBV7-9 and J usage is TRBJ2-1, with TRBD2 matching 13 bases. CDR1 and CDR2 (germline): SEHNR, FQNEAQ (reference sequence). The CDR3 is 15 amino acids. J was trimmed by 9 bases and V by 5 bases; bases with no gene match: 7. As DNA, the CDR3 is TGTGCCAGCAGCCCCACTAGCGGGGGGGTTGGTGAGCAGTTCTTC. Residues: CASSPTSGGVGEQFF. Looking up the rest from reference TRBV7-9 and TRBJ2-1 gives the full variable domain: DTGVSQNPRHKITKRGQNVTFRCDPISEHNRLYWYRQTLGQGPEFLTYFQNEAQLEKSRLLSDRFSAERPKGSFSTLEIQRTEQGDSAMYLCASSPTSGGVGEQFFGPGTRLTVL.

This chain connects TRBV2 to TRBJ2-1, with TRBD2 matching over 10 bases. The CDR3 totals 15 residues. Trimming took 11 bases from V and 4 from J; bases not matched to a gene: 11. Germline loops: CDR1 SNHLY, CDR2 FYNNEI. This CDR3 is CASAASGRGYNEQFF. CDR3 nucleotide sequence: TGTGCCTCGGCGGCTAGCGGGAGAGGGTACAATGAGCAGTTCTTC.

The chain is built from TRBV10-3 and TRBJ2-3; 10 nucleotides line up with TRBD2. Trimming took 6 bases from V and 0 from J; bases not matched to a gene: 12. Germline CDR1 and CDR2: ENHRY and SYGVKD. The CDR3 sequence is 18 residues long. CDR3 coding DNA: TGTGCCATCAGCTCCGGGAGCGGGGGGGCCGTTAGCACAGATACGCAGTATTTT. The encoded protein is CAISSGSGGAVSTDTQYF.

The chain combines TRBV11-3 with TRBJ2-5; weak D call: TRBD2 (6 bases). V was cut by 1 base and J by 5 bases, with 8 bases left in between. Germline V gene data show CDR1 as SGHNT and CDR2 as YENEEA. The CDR3 sequence is 13 residues long. DNA of the CDR3: TGTGCCAGCAGCTTAGTACGGGAGGAGACCCAGTACTTC. As protein: CASSLVREETQYF.

The genes are TRBV14 and TRBJ1-2; the D is unclear. Trimming shortened V by 0 bases and J by 3 bases, and 17 bases separated the two germline ends. CDR3 length equals 17 residues. CDR1 and CDR2 from the germline V gene are SGHDN and FVKESK. CDR3 in amino acids: CASSQDRGFGSDYGYTF. The CDR3 DNA follows: TGTGCCAGCAGCCAAGACAGAGGATTTGGGTCAGACTATGGCTACACCTTC. The variable domain in full, with the rest retrieved from reference TRBV14 and TRBJ1-2, is EAGVTQFPSHSVIEKGQTVTLRCDPISGHDNLYWYRRVMGKEIKFLLHFVKESKQDESGMPNNRFLAERTGGTYSTLKVQPAELEDSGVYFCASSQDRGFGSDYGYTFGSGTRLTVV.

V and J are TRBV27 and TRBJ1-2, with TRBD1 matching 7 bases. The CDR3 has 13 amino acids. CDR1 MNHEY and CDR2 SMNVEV come from the germline V gene (reference sequence). J was trimmed by 3 bases and V by 7 bases; bases with no gene match: 5. The DNA of the CDR3 is TGTGCCAGCAAGAAAGGGACAGACTATGGCTACACCTTC. It is translated as CASKKGTDYGYTF.

The CDR3 nucleotides read TGCGCCAGCAGCCTCAGGACTAGCGGGAGGGCCTACAATGAGCAGTTCTTC. Translated, it gives CASSLRTSGRAYNEQFF. The chain joins TRBV5-1 to TRBJ2-1, with TRBD2 matching 15 bases. Germline V gene sequence: CDR1 SGHRS, CDR2 YFSETQ. The CDR3 has 17 residues. Trimming at V came to 4 bases and at J to 2 bases, leaving 4 bases not matched to a gene.

The genes are TRBV13 and TRBJ1-1; possible D gene TRBD1, 5 bases. Trimming shortened V by 4 bases and J by 3 bases, and 15 bases separated the two germline ends. CDR3 size: 15 residues. Germline values: CDR1 PRHDT, CDR2 FYEKMQ (reference sequence). CDR3 region: CASSSRWGEYTEAFF. The CDR3, as DNA: TGTGCCAGCAGCTCTAGGTGGGGGGAATACACTGAAGCTTTCTTT. The entire variable domain, with the rest obtained from reference TRBV13 and TRBJ1-1, is as follows: AAGVIQSPRHLIKEKRETATLKCYPIPRHDTVYWYQQGPGQDPQFLISFYEKMQSDKGSIPDRFSAQQFSDYHSELNMSSLELGDSALYFCASSSRWGEYTEAFFGQGTRLTVV.

Sample share makes this clone medium-sized. The V call is TRBV19, the J call TRBJ1-2, with no clear D. CDR3 size: 13 residues. V lost 6 bases to trimming and J lost 6 bases, with 14 bases between them. Per germline, CDR1 LNHDA and CDR2 SQIVND (reference sequence). The CDR3 region is CASRGGALDGYTF. The CDR3 DNA reads as TGTGCCAGTAGAGGCGGAGCGCTCGATGGCTACACCTTC.

The J gene is TRBJ1-5, the V gene TRBV11-2; no reliable D call. The CDR3 covers 14 residues. Trimming pared 5 bases from V and 7 bases from J, leaving 15 bases between. Germline V gene lookup returns CDR1 SGHAT and CDR2 FQNNGV. The CDR3 DNA sequence: TGTGCCAGCAGCATCGGTCCCGCGAAACAGCCCCAGCATTTT. It yields the protein CASSIGPAKQPQHF. The full variable domain, rest sourced from reference TRBV11-2 and TRBJ1-5, is EAGVAQSPRYKIIEKRQSVAFWCNPISGHATLYWYQQILGQGPKLLIQFQNNGVVDDSQLPKDRFSAERLKGVDSTLKIQPAKLEDSAVYLCASSIGPAKQPQHFGDGTRLSIL.

J is TRBJ2-7 and V is TRBV19; tentatively, D is TRBD1 (6 bases). Trimming removed 0 bases at V and 7 bases at J, with 13 bases between. The CDR3 has 14 amino acids. Germline V gene sequence: CDR1 LNHDA, CDR2 SQIVND (reference sequence). The CDR3 region is CASSIDHRVWEQYF. The CDR3 bases are TGTGCCAGTAGTATAGACCACAGGGTGTGGGAGCAGTACTTC.

V and J are TRBV9 and TRBJ2-5, with 9 bases lining up with TRBD1. The trim removed 0 bases at V and 4 bases at J, leaving 10 bases unmatched. The CDR3 totals 17 residues. CDR1 is SGDLS, CDR2 YYNGEE, per germline. CDR3 region: CASSVDVVRGQGETQYF. For the CDR3, the DNA is TGTGCCAGCAGCGTAGACGTGGTGAGGGGACAGGGAGAGACCCAGTACTTC.

This chain joins TRBV5-1 and TRBJ2-7, with TRBD1 matching 7 bases. Germline trimming cut 0 bases from V and 4 bases from J; bases unmatched to any gene: 7. The CDR3 spans 15 residues. CDR1 SGHRS and CDR2 YFSETQ come from the germline V gene. CDR3 coding DNA: TGCGCCAGCAGCTTGGATCTGGGACAGAGTTACGAGCAGTACTTC. It translates to CASSLDLGQSYEQYF.

V is TRBV6-4 and J is TRBJ2-7, with D perhaps TRBD1 (5 bases). Germline CDR1 is MRHNA and CDR2 is SNTAGT. CDR3 size: 16 residues. V lost 3 bases, J lost 2 bases, and 17 bases lay in between. CDR3 sequence: CASSEDGHIIPYEQYF. The CDR3 DNA is TGTGCCAGCAGTGAAGATGGACATATCATCCCCTACGAGCAGTACTTC.